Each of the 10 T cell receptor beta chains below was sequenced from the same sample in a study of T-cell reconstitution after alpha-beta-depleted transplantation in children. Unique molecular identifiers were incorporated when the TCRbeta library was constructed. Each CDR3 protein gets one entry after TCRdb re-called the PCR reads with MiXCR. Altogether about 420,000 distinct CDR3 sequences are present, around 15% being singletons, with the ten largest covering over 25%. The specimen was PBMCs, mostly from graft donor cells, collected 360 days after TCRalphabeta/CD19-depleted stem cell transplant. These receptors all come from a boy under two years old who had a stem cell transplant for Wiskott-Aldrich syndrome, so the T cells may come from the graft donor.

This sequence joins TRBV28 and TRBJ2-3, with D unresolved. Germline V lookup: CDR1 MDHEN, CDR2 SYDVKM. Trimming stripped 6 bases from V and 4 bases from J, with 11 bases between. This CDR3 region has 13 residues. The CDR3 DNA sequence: TGTGCCAGCAGCCCTGGACCATCAGATACGCAGTATTTT. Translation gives CASSPGPSDTQYF.

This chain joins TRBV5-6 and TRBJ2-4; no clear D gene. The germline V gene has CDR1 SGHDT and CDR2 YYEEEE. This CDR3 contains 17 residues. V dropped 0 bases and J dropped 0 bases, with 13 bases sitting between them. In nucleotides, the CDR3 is TGTGCCAGCAGCTTGGGGTACGGGTCTCTAGCCAAAAACATTCAGTACTTC. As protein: CASSLGYGSLAKNIQYF.

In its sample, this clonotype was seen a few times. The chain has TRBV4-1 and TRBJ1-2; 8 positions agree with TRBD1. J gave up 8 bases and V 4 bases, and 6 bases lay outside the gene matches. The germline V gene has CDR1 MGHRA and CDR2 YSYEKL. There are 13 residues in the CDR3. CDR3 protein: CASSRGQGGGYTF. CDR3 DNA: TGCGCCAGCAGCCGCGGACAGGGTGGGGGCTACACCTTC.

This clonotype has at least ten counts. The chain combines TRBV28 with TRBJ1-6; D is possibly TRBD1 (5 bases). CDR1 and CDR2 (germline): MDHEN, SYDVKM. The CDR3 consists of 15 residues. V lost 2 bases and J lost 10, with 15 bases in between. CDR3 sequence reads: CASSLGGGTRSPLHF. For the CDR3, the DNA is TGTGCCAGCAGTTTAGGAGGAGGGACTCGGTCACCCCTCCACTTT.

The CDR3 sequence is CASSPHRGVDTQYF. The CDR3, as DNA: TGTGCCAGTAGTCCACACAGGGGGGTAGATACGCAGTATTTT. The rearrangement uses TRBV19 and TRBJ2-3; 8 bases match TRBD1. The J segment lost 5 bases and the V segment lost 5 bases, leaving 6 bases of the junction unmatched. Per germline, CDR1 LNHDA and CDR2 SQIVND (reference sequence). The CDR3 contains 14 residues.

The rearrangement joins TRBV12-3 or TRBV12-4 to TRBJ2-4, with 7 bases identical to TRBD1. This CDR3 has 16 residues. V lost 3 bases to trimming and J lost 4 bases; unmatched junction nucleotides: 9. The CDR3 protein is CASSLSADRVKNIQYF. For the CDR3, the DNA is TGTGCCAGCAGTTTGTCGGCCGACAGGGTAAAAAACATTCAGTACTTC.

CDR3 amino acids: CSASRTGETQYF. CDR3 DNA sequence: TGCAGTGCTTCTCGGACTGGAGAGACCCAGTACTTC. V usage is TRBV20-1 and J usage is TRBJ2-5; the D gene is possibly TRBD2 (5 bases). This CDR3 region has 12 residues. CDR1 DFQATT and CDR2 SNEGSKA come from the germline V gene (reference sequence). The V end lost 5 bases, the J end lost 4 bases, and 11 bases lay between the germline ends.

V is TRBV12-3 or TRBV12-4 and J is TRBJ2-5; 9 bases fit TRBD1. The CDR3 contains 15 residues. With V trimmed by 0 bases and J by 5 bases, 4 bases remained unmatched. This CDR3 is CASSLAATGGETQYF. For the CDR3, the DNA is TGTGCCAGCAGTTTAGCGGCGACAGGGGGGGAGACCCAGTACTTC.

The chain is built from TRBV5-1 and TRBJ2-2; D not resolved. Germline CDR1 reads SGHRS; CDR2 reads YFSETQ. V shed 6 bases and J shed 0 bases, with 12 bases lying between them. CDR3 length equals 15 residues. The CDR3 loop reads CASKKEPSNTGELFF. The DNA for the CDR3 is TGCGCCAGCAAAAAGGAACCGTCGAACACCGGGGAGCTGTTTTTT.

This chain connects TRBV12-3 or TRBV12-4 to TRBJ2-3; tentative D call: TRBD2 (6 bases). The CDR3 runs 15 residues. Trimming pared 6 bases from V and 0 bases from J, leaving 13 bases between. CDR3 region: CASSLASYSTDTQYF. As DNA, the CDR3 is TGTGCCAGCAGCCTAGCGTCTTACAGCACAGATACGCAGTATTTT.